The 23 T cell receptor beta chains listed next were all sequenced from one sample in a study of OX40 agonist ivuxolimab in advanced cancers. Only in-frame clones appear in the TCRdb table, and some are missing; sequencing was by immunoSEQ multiplex PCR. The sample has about 33,000 clones; about 81% are singletons. This sample comprised CD4+ or CD8+ T cells sorted from blood, obtained in a trial of the OX40 agonist ivuxolimab. These TCRs come from an adult with an advanced solid tumor such as melanoma, head and neck, liver or kidney cancer.

The chain links TRBV13 to TRBJ2-3; 11 bases map to TRBD2. V shed 5 bases, J shed 2 bases, and the junction held 6 bases outside the gene matches. Germline-derived CDR1 and CDR2 are PRHDT and FYEKMQ (reference sequence). The CDR3 has 16 amino acids. The CDR3 region has the DNA TGTGCCAGCAGCACACGACTAGCGGGGTTCACAGATACGCAGTATTTT. Amino acid sequence: CASSTRLAGFTDTQYF.

This CDR3 reads CASSFSGSYGYTF. Here the CDR3 DNA reads TGTGCCAGCAGTTTCTCGGGATCCTATGGCTACACCTTC. This chain joins TRBV27 and TRBJ1-2; no definite D call. This CDR3 is 13 amino acids long. Germline V CDR1 and CDR2: MNHEY, SMNVEV (reference sequence). V dropped 3 bases and J dropped 4 bases, with 9 bases sitting between them.

The chain combines TRBV4-3 with TRBJ1-5; D uncertain. The CDR3 runs 14 residues. Per the germline V gene, CDR1 is LGHNA and CDR2 is YSLEER. Between the trimmed V and J ends, which lost 0 bases and 6 bases, there was a span of 9 bases. The CDR3 loop is CASSQDRSAQPQHF. The DNA for the CDR3 is TGCGCCAGCAGCCAAGATCGAAGTGCTCAGCCCCAGCATTTT.

This clone was detected only once. The chain employs TRBV7-3 and TRBJ1-2; weak D call: TRBD1 (6 bases). Trimming removed 5 bases from V and 7 bases from J, with 17 bases in between. This CDR3 contains 14 residues. CDR1 SGHTA and CDR2 FQGTGA come from the germline V gene. For the CDR3, the DNA is TGTGCCAGCAGCCTGGGGACACCTAAGAGTGGCTACACCTTC. It yields the protein CASSLGTPKSGYTF.

The chain uses TRBV6-5 and TRBJ1-1, with D unclear. This CDR3 contains 15 residues. Germline V gives CDR1 MNHEY, CDR2 SVGAGI. With 0 bases removed from V and 0 bases from J, the gap between germline ends came to 8 bases. CDR3 coding DNA: TGTGCCAGCAGTTACTCTAGAAGATTGAACACTGAAGCTTTCTTT. This gives the protein CASSYSRRLNTEAFF.

This clone was observed once. This chain links TRBV15 with TRBJ1-2; D is ambiguous. Germline CDR1 is LNHNV and CDR2 is YYDKDF (reference sequence). The CDR3 is made up of 14 amino acids. V lost 4 bases to trimming and J lost 0 bases, with 9 bases between them. In DNA, the CDR3 is TGTGCCACCAGCAAGGGCACAGCTAACTATGGCTACACCTTC. Translation: CATSKGTANYGYTF.

The rearrangement joins TRBV27 to TRBJ2-1; 9 positions match TRBD2. This CDR3 spans 16 amino acids. The germline V gene has CDR1 MNHEY and CDR2 SMNVEV (reference sequence). The V gene end was trimmed by 8 bases and the J gene end by 8 bases; junction bases not matched to a gene: 16. The CDR3 region has the DNA TGTGCCAGCGACTACCGCGGGAGGGGGACAGTGGATGAGCAGTTCTTC. Encoded protein: CASDYRGRGTVDEQFF.

The chain has TRBV5-6 and TRBJ2-7, with D tentatively TRBD2 (5 bases). Trimming removed 3 bases at V and 1 base at J, with 8 bases between. In germline, CDR1 is SGHDT, CDR2 YYEEEE. This CDR3 contains 13 residues. CDR3 region: CASSYGVSYEQYF. The CDR3 nucleotides are TGTGCCAGCAGCTACGGGGTGTCCTACGAGCAGTACTTC.

V usage is TRBV13 and J usage is TRBJ2-2; D tentatively reads TRBD1 or TRBD2 (5 bases each). This CDR3 spans 12 amino acids. V lost 9 bases and J 14 bases, leaving 19 bases between the germline ends. Germline values: CDR1 PRHDT, CDR2 FYEKMQ (reference sequence). This CDR3 is CASTPWRGALFF. CDR3 DNA: TGTGCCAGTACGCCCTGGAGAGGGGCACTGTTTTTT.

The rearrangement links TRBV4-2 to TRBJ2-7, with unresolved D. The CDR3 loop spans 14 amino acids. V was pared by 4 bases and J by 0 bases, with 10 bases between. Germline V gene lookup returns CDR1 LGHNA and CDR2 YNFKEQ. The CDR3 loop reads CASSPPTGSYEQYF. CDR3 DNA: TGTGCCAGCAGCCCACCGACGGGCTCCTACGAGCAGTACTTC.

V usage is TRBV4-3 and J usage is TRBJ2-2; 8 bases match TRBD2. The CDR3 totals 18 residues. Germline V lookup: CDR1 LGHNA, CDR2 YSLEER. J was trimmed by 6 bases and V by 4 bases; bases with no gene match: 16. The chain's CDR3 is CASSLGAGGLVAPGELFF. The CDR3 DNA follows: TGCGCCAGCAGCCTGGGCGCTGGGGGACTAGTGGCTCCCGGGGAGCTGTTTTTT.

The chain links TRBV14 to TRBJ2-2, with no clear D. There are 13 residues in the CDR3. Trimming took off 4 bases at V and 6 bases at J, with 9 bases between the two ends. From germline, CDR1 is SGHDN and CDR2 FVKESK. This CDR3 reads CASSPVGAGELFF. CDR3 bases: TGTGCCAGCAGCCCGGTCGGCGCCGGGGAGCTGTTTTTT. The entire variable domain, with the rest obtained from reference TRBV14 and TRBJ2-2, is as follows: EAGVTQFPSHSVIEKGQTVTLRCDPISGHDNLYWYRRVMGKEIKFLLHFVKESKQDESGMPNNRFLAERTGGTYSTLKVQPAELEDSGVYFCASSPVGAGELFFGEGSRLTVL.

V is TRBV7-2 and J is TRBJ2-3; maybe TRBD1 (6 bases). The CDR3 is made up of 15 amino acids. Trimming pared 5 bases from V and 2 bases from J, leaving 14 bases between. Per germline, CDR1 SGHTA and CDR2 FQGNSA. The CDR3 protein is CASSPWGQDTDTQYF. The CDR3 coding sequence is TGTGCCAGCAGCCCTTGGGGGCAGGACACAGATACGCAGTATTTT.

This chain joins TRBV5-1 and TRBJ2-7, with 13 bases fitting TRBD2. CDR1 and CDR2 from the germline V gene are SGHRS and YFSETQ. Germline trimming cut 0 bases from V and 1 base from J; bases unmatched to any gene: 4. The CDR3 contains 17 residues. The CDR3 DNA reads TGCGCCAGCAGCTTGGGACTAGCGGGAGGTCGTTCCTACGAGCAGTACTTC. This codes for CASSLGLAGGRSYEQYF.

V is TRBV13 and J is TRBJ1-2, with D perhaps TRBD1 (6 bases). This CDR3 comprises 13 residues. V was clipped by 7 bases and J by 1 base, with 10 bases between them. Germline assignment: CDR1 PRHDT and CDR2 FYEKMQ (reference sequence). This CDR3 reads CASKEQGNYGYTF. The CDR3 nucleotides are TGTGCCAGCAAGGAACAGGGTAACTATGGCTACACCTTC.

This chain links TRBV9 with TRBJ2-7; D is unclear. Trimming removed 0 bases at V and 2 bases at J, with 6 bases between. Per germline, CDR1 SGDLS and CDR2 YYNGEE. This CDR3 spans 13 amino acids. The CDR3, as DNA: TGTGCCAGCAGCGTAGAATCCCCCTACGAGCAGTACTTC. Translated, it gives CASSVESPYEQYF.

This clone showed up just once. The V call is TRBV5-6, the J call TRBJ2-7; 7 bases map to TRBD2. This CDR3 is built from 15 residues. Trimming cost V 0 bases and J 3 bases; bases outside gene matches: 6. CDR1 is SGHDT and CDR2 is YYEEEE in the germline V gene. In DNA, the CDR3 is TGTGCCAGCAGCTTGGGGACTAGGAGGAGCTACGAGCAGTACTTC. The encoded protein is CASSLGTRRSYEQYF.

The chain has TRBV9 and TRBJ2-7; maybe TRBD1 (6 bases). Trimming took off 4 bases at V and 3 bases at J, with 20 bases between the two ends. Germline lookup yields CDR1 SGDLS and CDR2 YYNGEE. The CDR3 length is 16 residues. The CDR3 region has the DNA TGTGCCAGCAGCCCTCGTGTAGGGGGTTCTTTCTACGAGCAGTACTTC. Its protein is CASSPRVGGSFYEQYF.

J is TRBJ1-5 and V is TRBV4-1, with TRBD1 identical over 8 bases. This CDR3 has 17 amino acids. CDR1 MGHRA and CDR2 YSYEKL come from the germline V gene. J gave up 6 bases and V 0 bases, and 10 bases lay outside the gene matches. DNA for the CDR3: TGCGCCAGCAGCCAAGAAGTACGCAGGGGGCTTGGTCAGCCCCAGCATTTT. This translates into CASSQEVRRGLGQPQHF.

The gene calls are TRBV10-2 and TRBJ1-1; TRBD1 matches 10 bases. The trim removed 3 bases at V and 7 bases at J, leaving 8 bases unmatched. This CDR3 contains 15 residues. Germline V lookup: CDR1 WSHSY, CDR2 SAAADI. The CDR3 region has the DNA TGCGCCAGCAGTGAAAGGGACAGGGGAACAGGTGAAGCTTTCTTT. Protein product: CASSERDRGTGEAFF.

The chain carries TRBV11-3 and TRBJ1-2; 9 bases are shared with TRBD1. Germline loops: CDR1 SGHNT, CDR2 YENEEA. CDR3 length: 13 amino acids. V was pared by 4 bases and J by 9 bases, with 6 bases of the junction left unmatched. CDR3 loop: CASSSEDRGSYTF. The DNA for the CDR3 is TGTGCCAGCAGCTCCGAGGACAGGGGTAGCTACACCTTC.

The genes are TRBV4-1 and TRBJ2-1; D uncertain. Germline CDR1 is MGHRA and CDR2 is YSYEKL. V lost 0 bases and J lost 8, with 5 bases in between. The length of the CDR3 is 12 residues. The DNA for the CDR3 is TGCGCCAGCAGCCAAGATGTCTATGAGCAGTTCTTC. Translated, it gives CASSQDVYEQFF.

The chain is built from TRBV21-1 and TRBJ2-7. TRBV21-1 is labeled a pseudogene. CDR3 length: 9 amino acids. CDR3 sequence (DNA): TGTGCCAGCCCACACGAGCAGTACTTC. Protein product: CASPHEQYF.